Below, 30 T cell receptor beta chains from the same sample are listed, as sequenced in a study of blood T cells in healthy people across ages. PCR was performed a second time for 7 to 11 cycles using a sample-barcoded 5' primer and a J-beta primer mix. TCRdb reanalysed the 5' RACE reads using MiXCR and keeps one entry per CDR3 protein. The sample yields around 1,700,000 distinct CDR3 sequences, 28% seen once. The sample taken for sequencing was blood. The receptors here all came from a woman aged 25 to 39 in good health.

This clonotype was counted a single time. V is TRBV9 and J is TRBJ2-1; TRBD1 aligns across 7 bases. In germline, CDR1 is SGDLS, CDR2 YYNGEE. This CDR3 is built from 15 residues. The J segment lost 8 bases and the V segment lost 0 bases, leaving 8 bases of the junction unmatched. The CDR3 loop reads CASSVGQGKCYEQFF. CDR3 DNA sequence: TGTGCCAGCAGCGTAGGACAGGGTAAGTGCTATGAGCAGTTCTTC.

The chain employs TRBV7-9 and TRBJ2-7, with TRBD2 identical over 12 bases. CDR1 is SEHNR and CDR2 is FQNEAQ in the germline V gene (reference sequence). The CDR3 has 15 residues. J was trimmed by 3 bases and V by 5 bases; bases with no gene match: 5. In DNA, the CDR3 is TGTGCCAGCAGCACCACTAGCGGGGGGTACTACGAGCAGTACTTC. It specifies CASSTTSGGYYEQYF.

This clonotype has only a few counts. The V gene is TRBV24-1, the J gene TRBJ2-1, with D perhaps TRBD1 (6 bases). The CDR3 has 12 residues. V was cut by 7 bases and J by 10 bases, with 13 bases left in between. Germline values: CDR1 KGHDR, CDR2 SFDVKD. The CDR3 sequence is CATSDPGTEQFF. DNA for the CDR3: TGTGCCACCAGCGACCCCGGGACAGAGCAGTTCTTC.

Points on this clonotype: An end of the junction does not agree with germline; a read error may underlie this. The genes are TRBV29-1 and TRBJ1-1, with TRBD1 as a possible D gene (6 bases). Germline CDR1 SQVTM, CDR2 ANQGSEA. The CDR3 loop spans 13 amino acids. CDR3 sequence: CGVEIGGGTEAFF. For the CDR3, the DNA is TGCGGCGTTGAAATTGGGGGCGGCACTGAAGCTTTCTTT.

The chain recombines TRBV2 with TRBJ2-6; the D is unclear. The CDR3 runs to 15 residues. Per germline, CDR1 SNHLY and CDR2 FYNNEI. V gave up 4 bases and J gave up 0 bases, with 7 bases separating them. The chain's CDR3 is CASSVRLSGANVLTF. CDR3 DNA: TGTGCCAGCAGTGTGCGGCTCTCTGGGGCCAACGTCCTGACTTTC.

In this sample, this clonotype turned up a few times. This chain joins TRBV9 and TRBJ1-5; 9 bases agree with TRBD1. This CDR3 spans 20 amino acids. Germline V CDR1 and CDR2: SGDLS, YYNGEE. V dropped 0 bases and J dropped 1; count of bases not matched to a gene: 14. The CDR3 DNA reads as TGTGCCAGCAGCGTAGCTACGGGGAGGACAGGGGTATGGAGCAATCAGCCCCAGCATTTT. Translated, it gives CASSVATGRTGVWSNQPQHF.

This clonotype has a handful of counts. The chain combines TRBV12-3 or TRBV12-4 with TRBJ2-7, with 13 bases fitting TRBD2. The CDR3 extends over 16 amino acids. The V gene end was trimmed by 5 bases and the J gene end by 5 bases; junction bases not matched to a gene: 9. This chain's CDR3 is CASSVGTSGAKDEQYF. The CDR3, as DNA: TGTGCCAGCAGTGTCGGGACTAGCGGGGCCAAGGACGAGCAGTACTTC.

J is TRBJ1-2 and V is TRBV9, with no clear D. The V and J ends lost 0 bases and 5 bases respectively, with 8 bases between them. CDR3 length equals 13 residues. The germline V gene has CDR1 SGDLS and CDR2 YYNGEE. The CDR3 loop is CASSVVDGYGYTF. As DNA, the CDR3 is TGTGCCAGCAGCGTAGTCGATGGGTATGGCTACACCTTC.

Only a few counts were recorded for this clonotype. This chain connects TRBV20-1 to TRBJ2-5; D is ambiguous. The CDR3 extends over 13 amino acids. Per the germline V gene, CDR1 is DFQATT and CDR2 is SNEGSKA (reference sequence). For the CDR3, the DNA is TGCAGCGCCTTTGAGGAAATTCAAGAGACCCAGTACTTC. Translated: CSAFEEIQETQYF.

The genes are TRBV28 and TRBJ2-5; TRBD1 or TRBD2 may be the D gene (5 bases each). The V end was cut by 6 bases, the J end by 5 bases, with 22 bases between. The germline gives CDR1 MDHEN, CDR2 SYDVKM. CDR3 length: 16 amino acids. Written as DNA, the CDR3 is TGTGCCAGCAGCCGCCCACTCTCTTGGGGCGGGGAGACCCAGTACTTC. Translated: CASSRPLSWGGETQYF.

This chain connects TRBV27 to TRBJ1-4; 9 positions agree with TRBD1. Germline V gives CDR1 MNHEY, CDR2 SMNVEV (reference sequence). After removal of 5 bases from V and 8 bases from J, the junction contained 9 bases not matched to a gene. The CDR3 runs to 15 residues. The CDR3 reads CASSPQTGGGEKLFF. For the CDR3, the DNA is TGTGCCAGCAGTCCTCAGACAGGGGGTGGCGAAAAACTGTTTTTT.

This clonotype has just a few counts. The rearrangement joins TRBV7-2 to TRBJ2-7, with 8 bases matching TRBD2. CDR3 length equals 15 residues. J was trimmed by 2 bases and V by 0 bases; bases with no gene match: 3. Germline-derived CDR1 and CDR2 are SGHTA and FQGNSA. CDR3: CASSLAIGGAYEQYF. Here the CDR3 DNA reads TGTGCCAGCAGCTTAGCGATCGGGGGGGCCTACGAGCAGTACTTC.

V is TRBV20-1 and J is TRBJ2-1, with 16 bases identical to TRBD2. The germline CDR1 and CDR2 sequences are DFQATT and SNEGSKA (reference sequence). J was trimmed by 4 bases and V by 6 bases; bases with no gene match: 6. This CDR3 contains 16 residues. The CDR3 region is CSASGTSGRAYNEQFF. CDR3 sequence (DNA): TGCAGTGCCTCCGGGACTAGCGGGAGGGCATACAATGAGCAGTTCTTC.

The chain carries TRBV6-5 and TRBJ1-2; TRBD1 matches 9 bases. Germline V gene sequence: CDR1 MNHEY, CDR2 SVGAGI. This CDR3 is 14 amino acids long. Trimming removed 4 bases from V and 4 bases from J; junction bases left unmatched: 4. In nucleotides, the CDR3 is TGTGCCAGCAGTTGGGACAGGGACGCCTATGGCTACACCTTC. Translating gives CASSWDRDAYGYTF.

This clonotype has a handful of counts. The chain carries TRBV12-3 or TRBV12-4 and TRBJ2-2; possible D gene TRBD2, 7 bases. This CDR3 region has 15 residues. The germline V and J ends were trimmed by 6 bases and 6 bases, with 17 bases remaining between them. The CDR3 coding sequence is TGTGCCAGCAGACGAGTCGGGGGGCGTGCCGGGGAGCTGTTTTTT. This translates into CASRRVGGRAGELFF.

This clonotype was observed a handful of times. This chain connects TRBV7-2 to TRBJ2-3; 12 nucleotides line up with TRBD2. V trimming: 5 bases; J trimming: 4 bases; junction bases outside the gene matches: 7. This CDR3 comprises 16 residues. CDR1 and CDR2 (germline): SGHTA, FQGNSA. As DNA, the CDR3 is TGTGCCAGCAGCGTGCTAGCGGGAGGGCCGCCAGATACGCAGTATTTT. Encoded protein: CASSVLAGGPPDTQYF.

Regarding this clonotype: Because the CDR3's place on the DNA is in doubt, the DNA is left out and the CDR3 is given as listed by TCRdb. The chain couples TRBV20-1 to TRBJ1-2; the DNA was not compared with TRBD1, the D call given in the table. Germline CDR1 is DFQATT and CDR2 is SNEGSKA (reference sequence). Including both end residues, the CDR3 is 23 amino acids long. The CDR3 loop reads CSALPRMSEQYFGPGARAAGYTF.

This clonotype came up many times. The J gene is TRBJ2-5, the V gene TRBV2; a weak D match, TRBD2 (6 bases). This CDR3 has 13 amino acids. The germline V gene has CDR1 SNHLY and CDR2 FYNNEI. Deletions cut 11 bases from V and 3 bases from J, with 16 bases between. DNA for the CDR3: TGTGCCTCGGGGGAACGGCGCAAAGAGACCCAGTACTTC. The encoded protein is CASGERRKETQYF.

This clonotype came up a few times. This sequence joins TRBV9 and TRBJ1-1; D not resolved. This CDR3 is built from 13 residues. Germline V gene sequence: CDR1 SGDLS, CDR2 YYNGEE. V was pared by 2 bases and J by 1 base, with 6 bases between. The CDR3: CASSVIGNTEAFF. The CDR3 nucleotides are TGTGCCAGCAGCGTGATTGGGAACACTGAAGCTTTCTTT.

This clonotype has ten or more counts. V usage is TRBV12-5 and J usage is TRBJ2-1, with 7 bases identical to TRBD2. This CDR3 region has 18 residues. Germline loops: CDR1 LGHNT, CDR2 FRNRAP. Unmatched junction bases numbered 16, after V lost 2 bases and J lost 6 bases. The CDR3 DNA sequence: TGTGCTAGTGGTTTGCTCTCGGGGAGGGCTAGCGGCACCAATGAGCAGTTCTTC. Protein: CASGLLSGRASGTNEQFF.

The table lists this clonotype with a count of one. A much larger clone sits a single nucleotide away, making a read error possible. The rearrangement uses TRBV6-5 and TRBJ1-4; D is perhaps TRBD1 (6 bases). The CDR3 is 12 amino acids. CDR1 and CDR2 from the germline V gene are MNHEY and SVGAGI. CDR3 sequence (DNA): TGTGCCAGCAGACACAGGGATGAAAAACGGTTTTTT. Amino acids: CASRHRDEKRFF.

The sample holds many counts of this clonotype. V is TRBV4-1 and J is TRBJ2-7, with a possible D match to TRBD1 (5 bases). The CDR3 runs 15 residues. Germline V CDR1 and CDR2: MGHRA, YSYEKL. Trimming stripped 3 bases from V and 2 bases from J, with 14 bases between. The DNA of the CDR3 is TGCGCCAGCAGCCAGTTCCCCCAGGGTACCTACGAGCAGTACTTC. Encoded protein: CASSQFPQGTYEQYF.

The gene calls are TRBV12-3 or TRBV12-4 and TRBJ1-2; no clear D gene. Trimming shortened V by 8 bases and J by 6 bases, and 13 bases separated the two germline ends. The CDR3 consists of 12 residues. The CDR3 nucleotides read TGTGCCAGCCGCACTCCTAGCCATGGCTACACCTTC. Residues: CASRTPSHGYTF.

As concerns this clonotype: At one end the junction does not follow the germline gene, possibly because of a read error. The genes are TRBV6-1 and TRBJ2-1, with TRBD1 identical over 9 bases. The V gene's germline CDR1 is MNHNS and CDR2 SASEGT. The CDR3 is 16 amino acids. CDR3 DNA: TGTGCCAGCAGTGTTACAGGGGGCAATGGCGTGTATGAGCTGTTCTTC. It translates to CASSVTGGNGVYELFF.

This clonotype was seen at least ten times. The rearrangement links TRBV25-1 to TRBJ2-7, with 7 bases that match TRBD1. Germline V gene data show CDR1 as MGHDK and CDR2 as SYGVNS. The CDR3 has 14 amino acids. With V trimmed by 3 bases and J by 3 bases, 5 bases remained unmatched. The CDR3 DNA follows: TGTGCCAGCAGTGAGTATGACAGGGACTACGAGCAGTACTTC. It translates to CASSEYDRDYEQYF.

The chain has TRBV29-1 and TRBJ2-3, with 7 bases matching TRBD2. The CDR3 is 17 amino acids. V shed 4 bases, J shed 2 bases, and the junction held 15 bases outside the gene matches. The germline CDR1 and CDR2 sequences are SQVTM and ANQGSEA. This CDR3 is CSVGKWEGPPYTDTQYF. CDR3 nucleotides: TGCAGCGTTGGGAAGTGGGAGGGCCCACCTTACACAGATACGCAGTATTTT.

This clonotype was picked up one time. The CDR3 DNA follows: TGCAGTGCTCTTCTGAGGGACAATCAGCCCCAGCATTTT. It is translated as CSALLRDNQPQHF. J is TRBJ1-5 and V is TRBV20-1, with unresolved D. CDR1 and CDR2 (germline): DFQATT, SNEGSKA (reference sequence). The V end was cut by 5 bases, the J end by 3 bases, with 11 bases between. The CDR3 sequence is 13 residues long.

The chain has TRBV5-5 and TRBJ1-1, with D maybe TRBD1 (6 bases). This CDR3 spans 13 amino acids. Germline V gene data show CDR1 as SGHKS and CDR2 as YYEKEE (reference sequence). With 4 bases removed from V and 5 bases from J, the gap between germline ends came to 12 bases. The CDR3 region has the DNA TGTGCCAGCAGCCCCCTTAGGGGGACTGAAGCTTTCTTT. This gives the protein CASSPLRGTEAFF.

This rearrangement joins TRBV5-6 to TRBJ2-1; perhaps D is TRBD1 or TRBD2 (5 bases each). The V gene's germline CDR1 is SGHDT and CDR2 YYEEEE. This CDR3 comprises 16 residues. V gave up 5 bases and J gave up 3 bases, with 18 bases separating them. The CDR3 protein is CASRLRAWGSYNEQFF. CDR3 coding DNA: TGTGCCAGCAGATTACGAGCGTGGGGGAGCTACAATGAGCAGTTCTTC.

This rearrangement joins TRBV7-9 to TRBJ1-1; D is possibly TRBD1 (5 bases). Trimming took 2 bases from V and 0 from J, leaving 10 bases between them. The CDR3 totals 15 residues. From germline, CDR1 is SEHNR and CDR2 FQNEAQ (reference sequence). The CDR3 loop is CASSLRDGMNTEAFF. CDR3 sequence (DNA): TGTGCCAGCAGCTTAAGGGACGGAATGAACACTGAAGCTTTCTTT. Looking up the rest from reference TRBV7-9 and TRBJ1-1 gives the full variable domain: DTGVSQNPRHKITKRGQNVTFRCDPISEHNRLYWYRQTLGQGPEFLTYFQNEAQLEKSRLLSDRFSAERPKGSFSTLEIQRTEQGDSAMYLCASSLRDGMNTEAFFGQGTRLTVV.